This TCR beta chain was documented in a study of PD-1 blockade in mismatch repair-deficient tumors (TCRdb year 2017). Some background on the complete study: Between late 2013 and 2016, around 91 consecutive patients with 11 to 12 mismatch repair-deficient cancer types, all previously treated and progressing, were enrolled in the trial. Tumor-associated T cell clones were tracked in the peripheral blood of patients responding to PD-1 blockade by deep sequencing of TCR CDR3 regions. Study-level results and caveats: Rapid expansion after pembrolizumab followed by contraction, generally before radiologic responses, was shown by tumor-resident clones, which were often undetectable in blood before treatment.

The library relied on the immunoSEQ multiplex PCR assay. TCRdb took this table from immuneACCESS and kept in-frame rearrangements with V and J called. Such tables lack part of the clones; where checked against another copy, unresolved V genes explain under half of the gap, and the rest is unexplained. The sample table contains tens of thousands of clones; only one count was recorded for roughly 78% of them. The ten top clones hold 3% to 3.5% of the sample. The sample holds one count of this clone. The antigen it binds to is not known. Base qualities were left out, and no much larger clone turns up one base away. For each enrolled patient, mismatch repair deficiency was established using either polymerase chain reaction or immunohistochemistry. A few patients who responded to pembrolizumab therapy underwent TCR sequencing. Pembrolizumab PD-1 blockade was prospectively tested in advanced mismatch repair-deficient cancers, regardless of tissue of origin, in the phase II trial. Peripheral blood T cell samples were collected serially, before PD-1 blockade began and at several time points afterward. Blood sampling times were reported as weeks after the first pembrolizumab dose.

Trimming leaves V shorter by 5 bases and J shorter by 4 bases, with the junction holding 3 bases beyond the gene matches. The CDR3, from cysteine to phenylalanine, totals 13 residues. CDR3 DNA only is kept here, 39 bases in frame from base 1. Reading the germline V gene gives CDR1 LGHNA and CDR2 YNFKEQ. This sequence originates from an adult with mismatch repair-deficient cancer. The rearrangement combines TRBV4-2 with TRBJ2-7; 9 bases in between match TRBD2. Specimen: peripheral blood, collected 4 weeks after starting pembrolizumab. The CDR3 loop reads CASSRREGYEQYF. The DNA sequence is as follows: TGTGCCAGCAGCAGGCGGGAGGGGTACGAGCAGTACTTC.